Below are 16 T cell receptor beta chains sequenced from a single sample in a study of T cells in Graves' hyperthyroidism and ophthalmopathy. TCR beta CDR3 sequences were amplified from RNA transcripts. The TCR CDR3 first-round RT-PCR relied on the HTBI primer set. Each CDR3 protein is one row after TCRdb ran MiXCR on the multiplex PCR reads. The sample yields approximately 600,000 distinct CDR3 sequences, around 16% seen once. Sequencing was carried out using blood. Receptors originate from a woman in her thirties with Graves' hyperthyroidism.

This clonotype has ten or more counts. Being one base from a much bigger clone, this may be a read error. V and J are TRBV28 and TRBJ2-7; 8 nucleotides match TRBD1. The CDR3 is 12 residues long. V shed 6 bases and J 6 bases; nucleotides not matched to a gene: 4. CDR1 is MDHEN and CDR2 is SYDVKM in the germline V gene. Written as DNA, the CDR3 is TGTGCCAGCAGGGTCACAGGGGGCGAGCAGTACTTC. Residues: CASRVTGGEQYF.

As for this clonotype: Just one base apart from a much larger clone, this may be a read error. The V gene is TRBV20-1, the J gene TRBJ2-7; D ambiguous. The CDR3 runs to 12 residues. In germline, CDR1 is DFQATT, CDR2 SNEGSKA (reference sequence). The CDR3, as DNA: TGCGGTGCTACCGGATTTCCCTACGAGCAGTACTTC. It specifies CGATGFPYEQYF.

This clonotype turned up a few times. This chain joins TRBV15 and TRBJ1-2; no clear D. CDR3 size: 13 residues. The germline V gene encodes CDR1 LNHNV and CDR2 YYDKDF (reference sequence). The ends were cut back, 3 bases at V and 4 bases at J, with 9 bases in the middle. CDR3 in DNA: TGTGCCACCAGCAGTCAAGCAACCTATGGCTACACCTTC. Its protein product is CATSSQATYGYTF.

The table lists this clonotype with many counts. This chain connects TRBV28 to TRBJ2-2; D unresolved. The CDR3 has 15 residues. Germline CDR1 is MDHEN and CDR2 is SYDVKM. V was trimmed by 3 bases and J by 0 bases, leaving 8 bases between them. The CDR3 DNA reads TGTGCCAGCAGTTTGGGATGGACGAACACCGGGGAGCTGTTTTTT. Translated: CASSLGWTNTGELFF.

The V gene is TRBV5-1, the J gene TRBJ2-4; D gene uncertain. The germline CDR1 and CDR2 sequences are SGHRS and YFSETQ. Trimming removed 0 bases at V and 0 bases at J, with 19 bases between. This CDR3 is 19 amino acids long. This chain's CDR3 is CASSLDLRSLNIAKNIQYF. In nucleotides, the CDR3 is TGCGCCAGCAGCTTGGATCTCCGGAGTCTGAATATAGCCAAAAACATTCAGTACTTC.

CDR3 DNA: TGCAGTGCCGAGTGGGCCTACAATGAGCAGTTCTTC. Amino acids: CSAEWAYNEQFF. This sequence joins TRBV20-1 and TRBJ2-1; D remains ambiguous. Per germline, CDR1 DFQATT and CDR2 SNEGSKA (reference sequence). Trimming shortened V by 6 bases and J by 2 bases, and 8 bases separated the two germline ends. This CDR3 region has 12 residues.

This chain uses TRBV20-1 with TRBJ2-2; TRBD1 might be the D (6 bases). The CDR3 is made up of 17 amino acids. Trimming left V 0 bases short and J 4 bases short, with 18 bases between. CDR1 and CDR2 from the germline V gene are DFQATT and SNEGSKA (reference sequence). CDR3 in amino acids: CSARDIMDRASTGELFF. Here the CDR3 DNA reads TGCAGTGCTAGAGACATAATGGACAGAGCGAGCACCGGGGAGCTGTTTTTT.

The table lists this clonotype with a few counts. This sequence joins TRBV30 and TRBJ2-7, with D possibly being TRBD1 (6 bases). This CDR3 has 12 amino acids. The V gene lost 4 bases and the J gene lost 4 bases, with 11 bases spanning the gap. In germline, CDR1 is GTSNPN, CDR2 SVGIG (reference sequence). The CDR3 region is CAWKTGLYEQYF. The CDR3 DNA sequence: TGTGCCTGGAAAACAGGGCTATACGAGCAGTACTTC.

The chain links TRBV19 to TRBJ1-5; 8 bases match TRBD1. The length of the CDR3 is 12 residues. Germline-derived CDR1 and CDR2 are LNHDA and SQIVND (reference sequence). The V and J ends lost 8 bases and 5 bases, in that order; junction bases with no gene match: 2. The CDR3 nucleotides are TGTGCCAGTGCGACAGGGGATCAGCCCCAGCATTTT. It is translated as CASATGDQPQHF. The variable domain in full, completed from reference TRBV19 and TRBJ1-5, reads DGGITQSPKYLFRKEGQNVTLSCEQNLNHDAMYWYRQDPGQGLRLIYYSQIVNDFQKGDIAEGYSVSREKKESFPLTVTSAQKNPTAFYLCASATGDQPQHFGDGTRLSIL.

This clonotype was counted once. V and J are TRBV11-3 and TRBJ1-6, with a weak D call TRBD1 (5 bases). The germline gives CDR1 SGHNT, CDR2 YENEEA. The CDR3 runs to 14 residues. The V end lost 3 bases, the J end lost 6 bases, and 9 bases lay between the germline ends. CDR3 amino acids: CASSFRQTNSPLHF. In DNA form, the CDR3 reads TGTGCCAGCAGCTTCCGACAGACTAATTCACCCCTCCACTTT.

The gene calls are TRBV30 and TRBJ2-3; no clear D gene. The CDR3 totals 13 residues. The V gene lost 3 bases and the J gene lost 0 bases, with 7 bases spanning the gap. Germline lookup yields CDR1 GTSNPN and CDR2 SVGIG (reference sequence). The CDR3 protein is CAWRVGSTDTQYF. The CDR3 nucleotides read TGTGCCTGGAGAGTTGGTAGCACAGATACGCAGTATTTT.

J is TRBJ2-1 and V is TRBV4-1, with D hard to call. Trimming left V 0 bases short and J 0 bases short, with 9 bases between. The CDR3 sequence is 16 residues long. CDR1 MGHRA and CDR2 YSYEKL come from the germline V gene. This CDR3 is CASSQDHSVSYNEQFF. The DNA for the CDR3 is TGCGCCAGCAGCCAAGATCACAGTGTCTCCTACAATGAGCAGTTCTTC.

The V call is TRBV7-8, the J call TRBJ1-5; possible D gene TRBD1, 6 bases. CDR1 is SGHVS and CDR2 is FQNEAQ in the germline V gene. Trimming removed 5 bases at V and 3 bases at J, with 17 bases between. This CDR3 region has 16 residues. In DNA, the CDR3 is TGTGCCAGCAGCCTACAGGGTGGGGGGCCCAATCAGCCCCAGCATTTT. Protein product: CASSLQGGGPNQPQHF.

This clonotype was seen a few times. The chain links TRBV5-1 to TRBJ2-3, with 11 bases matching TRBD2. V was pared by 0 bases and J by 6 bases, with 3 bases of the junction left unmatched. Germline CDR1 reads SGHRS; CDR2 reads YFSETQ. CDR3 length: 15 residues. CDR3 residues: CASSLVASGRDTQYF. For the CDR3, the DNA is TGCGCCAGCAGCTTGGTGGCTAGCGGGAGGGATACGCAGTATTTT.

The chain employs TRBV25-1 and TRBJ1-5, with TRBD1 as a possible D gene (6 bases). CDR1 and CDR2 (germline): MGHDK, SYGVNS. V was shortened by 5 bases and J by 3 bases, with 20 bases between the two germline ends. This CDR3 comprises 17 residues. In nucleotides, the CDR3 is TGTGCCAGCAGTTACCTTTGCAGACAGGTGATCAATCAGCCCCAGCATTTT. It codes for CASSYLCRQVINQPQHF.

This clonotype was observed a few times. CDR3 coding DNA: TGTGCCACCAGTGATGGACAGGGGTATGGCTACACCTTC. It is translated as CATSDGQGYGYTF. The J gene is TRBJ1-2, the V gene TRBV24-1; 9 bases line up with TRBD1. With V trimmed by 3 bases and J by 5 bases, 0 bases remained unmatched. Germline CDR1 and CDR2: KGHDR and SFDVKD. The CDR3 runs 13 residues.